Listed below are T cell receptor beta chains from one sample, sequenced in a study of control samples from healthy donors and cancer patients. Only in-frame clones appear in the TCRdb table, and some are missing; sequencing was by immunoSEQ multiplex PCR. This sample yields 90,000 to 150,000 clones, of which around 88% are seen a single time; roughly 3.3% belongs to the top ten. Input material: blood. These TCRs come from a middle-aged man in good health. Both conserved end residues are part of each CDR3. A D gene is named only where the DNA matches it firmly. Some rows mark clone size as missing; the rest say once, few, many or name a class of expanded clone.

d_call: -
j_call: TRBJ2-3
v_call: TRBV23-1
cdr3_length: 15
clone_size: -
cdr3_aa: CASSQSVTLTDTQYF
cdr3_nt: TGCGCCAGCAGTCAATCGGTGACACTAACAGATACGCAGTATTTT

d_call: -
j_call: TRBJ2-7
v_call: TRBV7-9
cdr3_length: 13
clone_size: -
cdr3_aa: CASSLTARYEQYF
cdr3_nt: TGTGCCAGCAGCTTAACGGCTCGCTACGAGCAGTACTTC

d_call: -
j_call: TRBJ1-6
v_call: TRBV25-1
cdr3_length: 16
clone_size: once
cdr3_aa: CASSKGGDWYNSPLHF
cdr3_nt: TGTGCCAGCAGTAAAGGGGGGGATTGGTATAATTCACCCCTCCACTTT

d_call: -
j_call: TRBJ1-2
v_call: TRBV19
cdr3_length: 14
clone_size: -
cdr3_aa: CASSIGTANYGYTF
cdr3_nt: TGTGCCAGTAGTATCGGGACGGCTAACTATGGCTACACCTTC

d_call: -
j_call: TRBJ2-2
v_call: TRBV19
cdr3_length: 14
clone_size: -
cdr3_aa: CASSSRTDTGELFF
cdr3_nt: TGTGCCAGTAGTAGCCGGACAGACACCGGGGAGCTGTTTTTT

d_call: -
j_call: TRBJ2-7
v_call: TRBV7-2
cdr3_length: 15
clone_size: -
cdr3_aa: CASSPSQTESYEQYF
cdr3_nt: TGTGCCAGCAGCCCCTCACAGACAGAATCCTACGAGCAGTACTTC

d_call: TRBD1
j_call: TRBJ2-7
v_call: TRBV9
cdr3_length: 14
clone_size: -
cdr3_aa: CASSGGTGVYEQYF
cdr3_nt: TGTGCCAGCAGCGGTGGGACAGGGGTATACGAGCAGTACTTC

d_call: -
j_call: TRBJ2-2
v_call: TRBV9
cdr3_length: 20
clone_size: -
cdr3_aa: CASSAKLEIGAHANTGELFF
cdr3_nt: TGTGCCAGCAGCGCAAAACTAGAGATAGGGGCTCACGCGAACACCGGGGAGCTGTTTTTT

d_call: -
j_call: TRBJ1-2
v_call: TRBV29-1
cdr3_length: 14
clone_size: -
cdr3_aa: CSVEGTGSNYGYTF
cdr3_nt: TGCAGCGTGGAGGGAACAGGATCTAACTATGGCTACACCTTC

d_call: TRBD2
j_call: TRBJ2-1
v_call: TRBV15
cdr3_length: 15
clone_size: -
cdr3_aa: CATSWTSGGANEQFF
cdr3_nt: TGTGCCACCAGCTGGACTAGCGGGGGGGCTAATGAGCAGTTCTTC

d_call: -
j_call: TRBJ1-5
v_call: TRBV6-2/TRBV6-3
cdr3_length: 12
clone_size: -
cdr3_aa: CASSSHLLAQHF
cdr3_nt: TGTGCCAGCAGTTCTCACCTTTTGGCCCAGCATTTT

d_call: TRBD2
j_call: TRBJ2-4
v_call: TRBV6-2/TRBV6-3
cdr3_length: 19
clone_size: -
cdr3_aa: CASSLPRVAGGPAKNIQYF
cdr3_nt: TGTGCCAGCAGTCTCCCCCGGGTAGCGGGGGGACCCGCCAAAAACATTCAGTACTTC

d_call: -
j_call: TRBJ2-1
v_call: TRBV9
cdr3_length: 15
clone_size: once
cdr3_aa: CASSVGAGGYNEQFF
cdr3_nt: TGTGCCAGCAGCGTAGGGGCAGGGGGGTACAATGAGCAGTTCTTC

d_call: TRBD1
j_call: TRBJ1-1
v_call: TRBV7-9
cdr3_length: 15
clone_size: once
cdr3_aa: CASSSLRDRNTEAFF
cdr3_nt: TGTGCCAGCAGCAGCCTCCGGGACAGGAACACTGAAGCTTTCTTT

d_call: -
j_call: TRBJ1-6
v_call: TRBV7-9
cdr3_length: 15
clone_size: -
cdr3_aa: CASSLERQGTSPLHF
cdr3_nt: TGTGCCAGCAGCTTAGAAAGGCAGGGGACTTCACCCCTCCACTTT

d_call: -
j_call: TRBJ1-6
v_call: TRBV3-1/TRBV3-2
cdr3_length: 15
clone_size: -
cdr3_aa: CASSQGVGSHSPLHF
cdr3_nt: TGTGCCAGCAGCCAAGGGGTAGGTAGCCATTCACCCCTCCACTTT

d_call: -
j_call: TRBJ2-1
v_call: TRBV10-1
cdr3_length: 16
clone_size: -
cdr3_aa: CASSDFGGSSYNEQFF
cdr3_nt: TGCGCCAGCAGTGATTTCGGGGGTAGCTCCTACAATGAGCAGTTCTTC

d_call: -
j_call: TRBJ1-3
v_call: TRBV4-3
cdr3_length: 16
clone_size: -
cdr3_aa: CASSQDAQSSGNTIYF
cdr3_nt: TGCGCCAGCAGCCAAGATGCGCAGAGCTCTGGAAACACCATATATTTT

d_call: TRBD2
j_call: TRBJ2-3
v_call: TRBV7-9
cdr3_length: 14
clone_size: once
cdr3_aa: CASNGLAGTDTQYF
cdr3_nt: TGTGCCAGCAACGGACTAGCGGGCACAGATACGCAGTATTTT

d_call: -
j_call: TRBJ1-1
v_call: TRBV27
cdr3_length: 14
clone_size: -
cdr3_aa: CASSRDFTYSEAFF
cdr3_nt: TGTGCCAGCAGTCGGGACTTTACGTACTCTGAAGCTTTCTTT

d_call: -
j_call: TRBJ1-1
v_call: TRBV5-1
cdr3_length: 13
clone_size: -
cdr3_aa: CASSGDGNTEAFF
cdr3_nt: TGCGCCAGCAGCGGAGACGGGAACACTGAAGCTTTCTTT

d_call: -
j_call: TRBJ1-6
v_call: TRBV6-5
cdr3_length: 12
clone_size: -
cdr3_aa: CAGGGYTSPLHF
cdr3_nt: TGTGCCGGGGGGGGGTATACTTCACCCCTCCACTTT

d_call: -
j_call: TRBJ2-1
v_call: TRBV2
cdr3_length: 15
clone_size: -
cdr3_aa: CASTSGRGSYNEQFF
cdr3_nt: TGTGCCAGCACCTCGGGGAGGGGGTCCTACAATGAGCAGTTCTTC

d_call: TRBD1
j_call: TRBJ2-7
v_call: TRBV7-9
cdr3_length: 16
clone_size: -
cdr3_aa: CASSLARQGAGHEQYF
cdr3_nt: TGTGCCAGCAGCTTAGCCAGACAGGGGGCTGGGCACGAGCAGTACTTC

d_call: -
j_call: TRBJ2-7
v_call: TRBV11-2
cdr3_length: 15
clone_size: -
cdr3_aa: CASSLESSRTYEQYF
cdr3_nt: TGTGCCAGCAGCTTAGAATCTTCCAGAACCTACGAGCAGTACTTC

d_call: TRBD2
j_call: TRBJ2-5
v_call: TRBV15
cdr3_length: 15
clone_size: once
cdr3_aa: CATSISGGAGETQYF
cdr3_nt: TGTGCCACCAGCATTAGCGGGGGGGCCGGAGAGACCCAGTACTTC

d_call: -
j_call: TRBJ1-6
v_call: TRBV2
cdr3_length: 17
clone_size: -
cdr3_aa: CASSVGLGNSYNSPLHF
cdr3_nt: TGTGCCAGCAGTGTAGGGCTGGGAAACTCCTATAATTCACCCCTCCACTTT

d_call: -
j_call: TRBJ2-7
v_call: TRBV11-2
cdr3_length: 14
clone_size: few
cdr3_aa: CASSLGTGNYEQYF
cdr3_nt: TGTGCCAGCAGCTTAGGAACAGGGAACTACGAGCAGTACTTC

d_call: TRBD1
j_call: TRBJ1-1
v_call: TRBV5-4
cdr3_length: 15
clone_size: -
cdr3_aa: CASSSLGQANTEAFF
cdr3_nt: TGTGCCAGCAGCTCTCTGGGACAGGCCAACACTGAAGCTTTCTTT

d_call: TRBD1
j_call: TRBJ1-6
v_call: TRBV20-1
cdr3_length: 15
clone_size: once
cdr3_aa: CSASKTGSNNSPLHF
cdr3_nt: TGCAGTGCTAGTAAGACAGGGTCCAATAATTCACCCCTCCACTTT

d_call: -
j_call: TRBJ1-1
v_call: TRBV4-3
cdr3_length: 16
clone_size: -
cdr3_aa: CASSQDRETVNTEAFF
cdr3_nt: TGCGCCAGCAGCCAAGATCGGGAAACAGTGAACACTGAAGCTTTCTTT

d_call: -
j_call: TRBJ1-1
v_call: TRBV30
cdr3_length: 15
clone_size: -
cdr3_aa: CAWKGQAVIRTEAFF
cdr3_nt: TGTGCCTGGAAAGGTCAAGCGGTGATTAGGACTGAAGCTTTCTTT

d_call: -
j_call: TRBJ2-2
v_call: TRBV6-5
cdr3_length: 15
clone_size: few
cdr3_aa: CASSPTQLNTGELFF
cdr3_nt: TGTGCCAGCAGCCCGACACAACTGAACACCGGGGAGCTGTTTTTT

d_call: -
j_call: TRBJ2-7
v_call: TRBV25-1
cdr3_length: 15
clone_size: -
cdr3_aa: CASSGRQDSSYEQYF
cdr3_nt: TGTGCCAGCAGTGGGCGACAGGACAGCTCCTACGAGCAGTACTTC

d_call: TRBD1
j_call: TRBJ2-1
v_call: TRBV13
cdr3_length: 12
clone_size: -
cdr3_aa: CASSHRGNEQFF
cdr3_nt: TGTGCCAGCAGCCACAGGGGAAATGAGCAGTTCTTC

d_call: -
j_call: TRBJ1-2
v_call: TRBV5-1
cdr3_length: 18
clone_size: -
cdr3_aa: CASSRKGGEASHSYGYTF
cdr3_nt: TGCGCCAGCAGCCGTAAGGGAGGGGAGGCATCGCATTCCTATGGCTACACCTTC

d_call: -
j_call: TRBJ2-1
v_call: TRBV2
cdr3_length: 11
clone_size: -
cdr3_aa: CASMGTHEQFF
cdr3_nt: TGTGCCAGCATGGGGACTCATGAGCAGTTCTTC

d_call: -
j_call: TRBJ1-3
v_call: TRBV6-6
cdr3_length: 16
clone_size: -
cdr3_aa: CASSPTATPSADTIYF
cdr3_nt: TGTGCCAGCAGCCCTACTGCGACACCTTCCGCGGACACCATATATTTT

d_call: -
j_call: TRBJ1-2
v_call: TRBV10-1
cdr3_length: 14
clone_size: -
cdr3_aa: CASSERSDEYGYTF
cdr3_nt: TGCGCCAGCAGTGAAAGGTCGGACGAGTATGGCTACACCTTC

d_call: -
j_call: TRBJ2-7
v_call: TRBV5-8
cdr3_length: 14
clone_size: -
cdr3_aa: CASSLGGVVYEQYF
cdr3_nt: TGTGCCAGCAGCTTGGGAGGAGTAGTCTACGAGCAGTACTTC

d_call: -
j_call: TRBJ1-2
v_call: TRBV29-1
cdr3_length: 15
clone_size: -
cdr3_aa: CSVEGSYKEGYGYTF
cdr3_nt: TGCAGCGTTGAAGGGTCTTACAAAGAAGGCTATGGCTACACCTTC

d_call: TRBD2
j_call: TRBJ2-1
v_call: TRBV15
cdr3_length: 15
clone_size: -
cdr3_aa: CATSGGGGDYNEQFF
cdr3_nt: TGTGCCACCAGCGGAGGCGGGGGAGACTACAATGAGCAGTTCTTC

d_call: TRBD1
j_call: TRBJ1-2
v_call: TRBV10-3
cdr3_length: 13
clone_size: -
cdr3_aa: CAIRTGGIYGYTF
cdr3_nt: TGTGCCATCAGAACAGGGGGCATCTATGGCTACACCTTC

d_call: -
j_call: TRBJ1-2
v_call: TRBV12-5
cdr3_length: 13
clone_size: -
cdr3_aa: CASGPTPNYGYTF
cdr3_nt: TGTGCTAGTGGTCCAACGCCCAACTATGGCTACACCTTC

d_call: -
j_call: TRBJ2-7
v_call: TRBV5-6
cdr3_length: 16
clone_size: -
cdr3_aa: CASSSFTQVVFHEQYF
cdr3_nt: TGTGCCAGCAGCTCGTTCACCCAGGTGGTATTCCACGAGCAGTACTTC

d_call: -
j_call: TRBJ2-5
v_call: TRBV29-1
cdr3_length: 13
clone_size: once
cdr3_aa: CSVERRVQETQYF
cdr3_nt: TGCAGCGTTGAGCGCAGGGTCCAAGAGACCCAGTACTTC

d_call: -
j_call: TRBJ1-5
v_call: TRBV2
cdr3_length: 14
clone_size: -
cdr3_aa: CASSADRANQPQHF
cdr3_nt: TGTGCCAGCAGCGCGGACAGAGCGAATCAGCCCCAGCATTTT

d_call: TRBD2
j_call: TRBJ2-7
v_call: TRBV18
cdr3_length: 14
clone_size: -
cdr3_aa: CASSQTRGAYEQYF
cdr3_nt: TGTGCCAGCTCACAGACCCGGGGGGCCTACGAGCAGTACTTC